These T cell receptor beta chains were read from a single sample in a study of blood T cell repertoires in COVID-19. The repertoire was sequenced with immunoSEQ multiplex PCR; TCRdb's copy has only in-frame clones and lacks some. Of 200,000 to 250,000 clones listed, approximately 84% are singletons. The sample taken for sequencing was peripheral blood. Receptors were obtained from a woman in her forties or fifties with active or convalescent COVID-19. Both conserved end residues are part of each CDR3. Each record gives: clone size, CDR3 length, J gene, D gene, V gene, CDR3 DNA, CDR3 protein. D genes are given only for firm matches. Part of the rows lack a size; the others show once, few, many or a class for expanded clones.

clone_size: NA
cdr3_length: 14
j_call: TRBJ1-3
d_call: NA
v_call: TRBV19
cdr3_nt: TGTGCCAGTAATCCCGGGAGACTTGGAAACACCATATATTTT
cdr3_aa: CASNPGRLGNTIYF

clone_size: NA
cdr3_length: 15
j_call: TRBJ2-7
d_call: NA
v_call: TRBV7-3
cdr3_nt: TGTGCCAGCAGCTCCCGAGGGGGTATAGCCTACGAGCAGTACTTC
cdr3_aa: CASSSRGGIAYEQYF

clone_size: NA
cdr3_length: 14
j_call: TRBJ2-2
d_call: NA
v_call: TRBV11-2
cdr3_nt: TGTGCCAGCAAACGGGGTTCGAACACCGGGGAGCTGTTTTTT
cdr3_aa: CASKRGSNTGELFF

clone_size: few
cdr3_length: 13
j_call: TRBJ2-2
d_call: NA
v_call: TRBV7-3
cdr3_nt: TGTGCCAGCAGCTTGACTAGTACCGGGGAGCTGTTTTTT
cdr3_aa: CASSLTSTGELFF

clone_size: NA
cdr3_length: 15
j_call: TRBJ1-5
d_call: TRBD1
v_call: TRBV9
cdr3_nt: TGTGCCAGCAGCCGGGGGACAGGGTTCAATCAGCCCCAGCATTTT
cdr3_aa: CASSRGTGFNQPQHF

clone_size: NA
cdr3_length: 13
j_call: TRBJ2-7
d_call: TRBD1
v_call: TRBV24-1
cdr3_nt: TGTGCCACCGGTCACAGGGGGCTCCGCGAGCAGTACTTC
cdr3_aa: CATGHRGLREQYF

clone_size: few
cdr3_length: 18
j_call: TRBJ1-1
d_call: TRBD1
v_call: TRBV9
cdr3_nt: TGTGCCAGCAGCGTTTGGGGACAGGGCTCCCTCCGCGGCACTGAAGCTTTCTTT
cdr3_aa: CASSVWGQGSLRGTEAFF

clone_size: NA
cdr3_length: 14
j_call: TRBJ2-2
d_call: NA
v_call: TRBV13
cdr3_nt: TGTGCCAGCAGCCCCCAGGGGGGCACCGGGGAGCTGTTTTTT
cdr3_aa: CASSPQGGTGELFF

clone_size: NA
cdr3_length: 14
j_call: TRBJ2-4
d_call: TRBD1
v_call: TRBV5-6
cdr3_nt: TGTGCCAGCAGCCCTCGGACAGGGGAAAACATTCAGTACTTC
cdr3_aa: CASSPRTGENIQYF

clone_size: NA
cdr3_length: 14
j_call: TRBJ1-1
d_call: NA
v_call: TRBV4-1
cdr3_nt: TGCGCCAGCACTAAACGCGGGGTAAGCACTGAAGCTTTCTTT
cdr3_aa: CASTKRGVSTEAFF